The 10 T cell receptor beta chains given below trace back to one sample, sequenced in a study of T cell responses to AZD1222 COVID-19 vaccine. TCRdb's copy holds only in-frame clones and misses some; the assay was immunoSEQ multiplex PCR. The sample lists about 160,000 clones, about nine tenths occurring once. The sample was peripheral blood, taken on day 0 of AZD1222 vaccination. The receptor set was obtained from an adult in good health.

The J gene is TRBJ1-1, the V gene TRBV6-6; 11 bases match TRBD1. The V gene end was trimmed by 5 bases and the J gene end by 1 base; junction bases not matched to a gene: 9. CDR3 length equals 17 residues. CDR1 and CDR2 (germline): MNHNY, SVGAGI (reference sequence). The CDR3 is CASSPGQGGAKNTEAFF. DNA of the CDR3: TGTGCCAGCAGTCCGGGACAGGGGGGAGCTAAGAACACTGAAGCTTTCTTT.

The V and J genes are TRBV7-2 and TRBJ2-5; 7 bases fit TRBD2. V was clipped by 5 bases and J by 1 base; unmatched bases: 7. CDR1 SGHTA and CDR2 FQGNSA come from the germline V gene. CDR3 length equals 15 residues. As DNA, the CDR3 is TGTGCCAGCAGCGCAGGGAGCGGGATCCAAGAGACCCAGTACTTC. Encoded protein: CASSAGSGIQETQYF.

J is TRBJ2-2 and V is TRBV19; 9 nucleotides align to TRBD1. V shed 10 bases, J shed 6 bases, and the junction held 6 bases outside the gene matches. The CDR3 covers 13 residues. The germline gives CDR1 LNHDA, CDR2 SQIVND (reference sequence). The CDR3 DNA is TGTGCCATTCCGGGGACAGGGCCCGGGGAGCTGTTTTTT. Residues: CAIPGTGPGELFF.

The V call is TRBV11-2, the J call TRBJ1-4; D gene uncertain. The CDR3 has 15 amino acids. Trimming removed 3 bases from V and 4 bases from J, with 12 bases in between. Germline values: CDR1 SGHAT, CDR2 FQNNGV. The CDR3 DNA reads TGTGCCAGCAGCTTGGGGTCGGGAGTTAATGAAAAACTGTTTTTT. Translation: CASSLGSGVNEKLFF.

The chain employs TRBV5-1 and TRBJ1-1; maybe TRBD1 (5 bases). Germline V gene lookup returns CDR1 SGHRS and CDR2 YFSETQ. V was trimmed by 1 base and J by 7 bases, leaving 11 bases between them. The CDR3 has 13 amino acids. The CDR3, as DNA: TGCGCCAGCAGCTTGTTCAGGGAGGATGAAGCTTTCTTT. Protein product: CASSLFREDEAFF.

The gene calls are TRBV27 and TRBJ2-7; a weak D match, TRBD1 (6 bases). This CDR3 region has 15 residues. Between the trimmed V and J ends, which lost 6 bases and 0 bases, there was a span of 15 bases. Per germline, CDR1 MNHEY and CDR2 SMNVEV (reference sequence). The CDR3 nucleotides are TGTGCCAGCAGCCCCAGGGGCTCTCCCTCCTACGAGCAGTACTTC. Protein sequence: CASSPRGSPSYEQYF.

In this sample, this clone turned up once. The CDR3 DNA reads as TGCAGCGTCGAGGCCGGGACAGGCAATTCCGGGGAGCTGTTTTTT. Translated, it gives CSVEAGTGNSGELFF. V is TRBV29-1 and J is TRBJ2-2; TRBD1 agrees at 8 bases. CDR1 is SQVTM, CDR2 ANQGSEA, per germline. The CDR3 has 15 residues. V lost 6 bases, J lost 6 bases, and 12 bases stayed unmatched.

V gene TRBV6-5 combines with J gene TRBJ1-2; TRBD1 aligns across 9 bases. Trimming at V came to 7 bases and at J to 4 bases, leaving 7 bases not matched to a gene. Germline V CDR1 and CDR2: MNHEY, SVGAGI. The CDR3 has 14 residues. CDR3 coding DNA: TGTGCCAGCACCCGGACAGGGGTTTTCTATGGCTACACCTTC. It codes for CASTRTGVFYGYTF.

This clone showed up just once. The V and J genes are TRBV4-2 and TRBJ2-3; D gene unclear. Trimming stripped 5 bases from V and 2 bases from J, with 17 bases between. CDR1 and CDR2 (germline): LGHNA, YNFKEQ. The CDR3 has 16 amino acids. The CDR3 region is CASSSYSDPNTDTQYF. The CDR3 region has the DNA TGTGCCAGCAGCAGTTACTCGGACCCCAACACAGATACGCAGTATTTT.

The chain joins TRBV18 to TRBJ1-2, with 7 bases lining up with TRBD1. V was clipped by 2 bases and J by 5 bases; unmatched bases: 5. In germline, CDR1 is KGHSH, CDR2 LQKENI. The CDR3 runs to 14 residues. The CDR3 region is CASSPTTGPYGYTF. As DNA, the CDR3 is TGTGCCAGCTCACCAACGACAGGGCCATATGGCTACACCTTC.